This TCR beta chain was identified in a study of cytomegalovirus exposure and HLA in healthy donors. Primers for the PCR totalled 60 Vbeta and 13 Jbeta. Some clones are missing from TCRdb's copy, which holds only in-frame ones; the method was immunoSEQ multiplex PCR. The table includes around 150,000 clones, about 72% detected once. The CDR3 is 17 residues long. CDR1 SGHTS and CDR2 YDEGEE come from the germline V gene. Losses at the gene ends were 4 bases for V and 5 bases for J; bases not matched to a gene: 10. The gene calls are TRBV5-8 and TRBJ2-3; 13 bases are a match to TRBD2. The receptor was isolated from a man aged 60-69 years in good health and CMV-seronegative. Sequencing was done on a sample of PBMCs. DNA for the CDR3: TGTGCCAGCAGCACGAGACTAGCGGGGGGATCCCTAGATACGCAGTATTTT. Translation gives CASSTRLAGGSLDTQYF.